Below are 15 T cell receptor beta chains sequenced from a single sample in a study of shared clonotypes between healthy human individuals. Clones were read by immunoSEQ multiplex PCR, and TCRdb kept only the in-frame ones, dropping some. The sample shows about 1.1 million clones, 78% of them seen only once. The source material was memory CD4+ T cells from PBMCs. Subset reported: CD45RA-negative fraction. Receptors were obtained from a man aged 18 to 30 in good health. Some clones in this sample may be carry-over from other donors' samples.

The chain couples TRBV28 to TRBJ1-5, with TRBD1 matching over 8 bases. This CDR3 spans 18 amino acids. CDR1 and CDR2 (germline): MDHEN, SYDVKM. After removal of 6 bases from V and 3 bases from J, the junction contained 16 bases not matched to a gene. The CDR3 DNA reads as TGTGCCAGCAGCCTACGGATCAGGGGGCTGGCGGACAATCAGCCCCAGCATTTT. It encodes CASSLRIRGLADNQPQHF.

The CDR3: CASTPGGGGKEQYF. CDR3 bases: TGCGCCAGCACCCCAGGGGGCGGGGGGAAAGAGCAGTACTTC. The rearrangement joins TRBV5-1 to TRBJ2-7; D assignment may be TRBD1 or TRBD2 (8 bases each). Looked up from germline, CDR1 is SGHRS and CDR2 is YFSETQ. This CDR3 has 14 amino acids. The V gene lost 6 bases and the J gene lost 7 bases, with 20 bases spanning the gap.

The gene calls are TRBV30 and TRBJ2-3; D is unclear. The CDR3 spans 11 residues. Germline-derived CDR1 and CDR2 are GTSNPN and SVGIG (reference sequence). V lost 5 bases, J lost 6 bases, and 9 bases lay in between. Here the CDR3 DNA reads TGTGCCTGGCTGGGCAGGGATACGCAGTATTTT. This translates into CAWLGRDTQYF.

J is TRBJ1-2 and V is TRBV29-1; TRBD1 might be the D (5 bases). The CDR3 spans 12 residues. Trimming took 7 bases from V and 14 from J, leaving 23 bases between them. CDR1 and CDR2 (germline): SQVTM, ANQGSEA. In DNA, the CDR3 is TGCAGCGCCACCGGAGGCAGGGACCATCCTACCTTC. This encodes CSATGGRDHPTF.

V is TRBV11-2 and J is TRBJ2-1; 12 nucleotides line up with TRBD2. Germline V gene lookup returns CDR1 SGHAT and CDR2 FQNNGV. The trim removed 4 bases at V and 0 bases at J, leaving 4 bases unmatched. CDR3 length: 17 residues. In DNA, the CDR3 is TGTGCCAGCAGCTCAAGGACTAGCGGGGACTCCTACAATGAGCAGTTCTTC. Translated, it gives CASSSRTSGDSYNEQFF.

The chain couples TRBV19 to TRBJ1-5; D remains unclear. Trimming took off 3 bases at V and 5 bases at J, with 14 bases between the two ends. Germline-derived CDR1 and CDR2 are LNHDA and SQIVND (reference sequence). The CDR3 consists of 15 residues. The CDR3 protein is CASSIIPPADQPQHF. The CDR3 coding sequence is TGTGCCAGTAGTATCATCCCGCCGGCCGATCAGCCCCAGCATTTT.

The rearrangement links TRBV6-5 to TRBJ1-5, with 9 positions matching TRBD1. V lost 6 bases to trimming and J lost 10 bases; unmatched junction nucleotides: 7. Germline V gene lookup returns CDR1 MNHEY and CDR2 SVGAGI. CDR3 length: 13 amino acids. The CDR3 loop reads CASRPRTGVPQHF. The CDR3 coding sequence is TGTGCCAGCAGGCCCAGGACAGGGGTTCCCCAGCATTTT.

This clone was recorded a few times. V gene TRBV5-1 combines with J gene TRBJ1-1, with 10 bases identical to TRBD1. V shed 7 bases and J 1 base; nucleotides not matched to a gene: 1. The CDR3 spans 13 residues. Germline loops: CDR1 SGHRS, CDR2 YFSETQ. CDR3 coding DNA: TGCGCCAGCGGGGACAGGGGGAACACTGAAGCTTTCTTT. Protein sequence: CASGDRGNTEAFF.

Remarks on this clone: This sample includes further DNA sequences coding for the same CDR3. The V and J genes are TRBV18 and TRBJ2-1; 8 positions match TRBD1. Trimming cost V 3 bases and J 5 bases; bases outside gene matches: 0. The CDR3 covers 13 residues. The germline gives CDR1 KGHSH, CDR2 LQKENI. Written as DNA, the CDR3 is TGTGCCAGCTCACCGGGACAGGACAATGAGCAGTTCTTC. Translated: CASSPGQDNEQFF.

The V call is TRBV5-1, the J call TRBJ2-1; 10 nucleotides line up with TRBD2. CDR1 is SGHRS and CDR2 is YFSETQ in the germline V gene. After removal of 4 bases from V and 9 bases from J, the junction contained 10 bases not matched to a gene. The CDR3 runs to 15 residues. CDR3 sequence: CASSLKAGGPGEQFF. DNA of the CDR3: TGCGCCAGCAGCCTCAAAGCGGGAGGGCCGGGTGAGCAGTTCTTC.

This clone was counted between two and nine times. The rearrangement joins TRBV11-2 to TRBJ2-1; tentatively, D is TRBD1 or TRBD2 (5 bases each). The CDR3 has 15 residues. In germline, CDR1 is SGHAT, CDR2 FQNNGV. Trimming pared 1 base from V and 5 bases from J, leaving 12 bases between. Here the CDR3 DNA reads TGTGCCAGCAGCTTAGTTGGGGACCCAAACAATGAGCAGTTCTTC. This translates into CASSLVGDPNNEQFF.

This chain uses TRBV5-1 with TRBJ2-2; 8 nucleotides line up with TRBD1. The CDR3 loop spans 16 amino acids. CDR1 is SGHRS, CDR2 YFSETQ, per germline. With V trimmed by 3 bases and J by 1 base, 5 bases remained unmatched. In DNA form, the CDR3 reads TGCGCCAGCAGCTCCGACAGGGGTCGGAACACCGGGGAGCTGTTTTTT. Protein: CASSSDRGRNTGELFF.

This clone was detected a few times. The V call is TRBV5-5, the J call TRBJ1-1; 9 bases fit TRBD1. Germline V gene lookup returns CDR1 SGHKS and CDR2 YYEKEE (reference sequence). CDR3 length: 17 residues. Germline trimming cut 0 bases from V and 3 bases from J; bases unmatched to any gene: 9. This chain's CDR3 is CASSLENRRQGDTEAFF. The CDR3 coding sequence is TGTGCCAGCAGCTTGGAGAATAGGAGACAGGGGGACACTGAAGCTTTCTTT.

The chain joins TRBV10-3 to TRBJ2-5, with TRBD1 matching 11 bases. There are 13 residues in the CDR3. CDR1 is ENHRY, CDR2 SYGVKD, per germline. Trimming at V came to 9 bases and at J to 4 bases, leaving 4 bases not matched to a gene. This chain's CDR3 is CAMGQGEGETQYF. In DNA, the CDR3 is TGTGCCATGGGACAGGGGGAGGGAGAGACCCAGTACTTC.

This clone appeared once. This rearrangement joins TRBV28 to TRBJ2-1; the D is unclear. The CDR3 consists of 16 residues. Germline CDR1 and CDR2: MDHEN and SYDVKM. Trimming removed 7 bases from V and 0 bases from J, with 16 bases in between. The CDR3 is CASTSRTASSYNEQFF. CDR3 sequence (DNA): TGTGCCAGCACTTCCCGGACGGCGAGCTCCTACAATGAGCAGTTCTTC.